The next 21 T cell receptor beta chains were all read from a single sample in a study of T cells after yellow fever vaccination. One entry per CDR3 protein results from TCRdb running MiXCR on the 5' RACE reads. The data contain about 53,000 distinct CDR3 sequences, approximately 6% of them singletons. Sample: PBMCs, either bulk or a sorted T-cell subset (CD4+, CD8+, memory, or dextramer-sorted; not recorded which), taken on the day of the yellow fever booster vaccination. Receptors were obtained from a man aged 18 to 35 who received the YFV17D yellow fever vaccine.

This clonotype came up many times. The J gene is TRBJ1-3, the V gene TRBV4-1; unclear D gene. The V end lost 0 bases, the J end lost 5 bases, and 11 bases lay between the germline ends. The CDR3 is 15 amino acids. Germline lookup yields CDR1 MGHRA and CDR2 YSYEKL. Here the CDR3 DNA reads TGCGCCAGCAGCCAAGATGGAGCCCAACGAAACACCATATATTTT. Amino acid sequence: CASSQDGAQRNTIYF.

This clonotype was counted only a few times. The chain couples TRBV11-2 to TRBJ2-2; TRBD2 might be the D (5 bases). Trimming left V 5 bases short and J 6 bases short, with 13 bases between. In germline, CDR1 is SGHAT, CDR2 FQNNGV. CDR3 size: 14 residues. The CDR3 loop reads CASSRGLGAGELFF. CDR3 DNA sequence: TGTGCCAGCAGCCGCGGACTCGGGGCCGGGGAGCTGTTTTTT.

This clonotype has at least ten counts. This chain links TRBV20-1 with TRBJ1-1, with D unresolved. Trimming pared 0 bases from V and 2 bases from J, leaving 13 bases between. The germline V gene has CDR1 DFQATT and CDR2 SNEGSKA (reference sequence). There are 15 residues in the CDR3. CDR3 DNA sequence: TGCAGTGCTAGAGAGGTTGGCAGCGGCAACACTGAAGCTTTCTTT. Amino acid sequence: CSAREVGSGNTEAFF.

The chain employs TRBV7-2 and TRBJ1-1, with D unresolved. The CDR3 sequence is 15 residues long. The V gene lost 1 base and the J gene lost 1 base, with 10 bases spanning the gap. Germline V gene data show CDR1 as SGHTA and CDR2 as FQGNSA. CDR3 in amino acids: CASSLGAVPNTEAFF. The CDR3 region has the DNA TGTGCCAGCAGCTTAGGGGCGGTGCCGAACACTGAAGCTTTCTTT.

This clonotype was seen only a few times. The V call is TRBV4-1, the J call TRBJ2-2, with 14 positions matching TRBD2. This CDR3 spans 19 amino acids. The germline V gene encodes CDR1 MGHRA and CDR2 YSYEKL. V lost 2 bases to trimming and J lost 0 bases; unmatched junction nucleotides: 5. CDR3 nucleotide sequence: TGCGCCAGCAGCCAACTGGGACTAGCGGGGGCCCCGAACACCGGGGAGCTGTTTTTT. Translation: CASSQLGLAGAPNTGELFF.

In its sample, this clonotype was seen a few times. V usage is TRBV2 and J usage is TRBJ1-2, with D perhaps matching TRBD1 (6 bases). The germline gives CDR1 SNHLY, CDR2 FYNNEI. V was shortened by 1 base and J by 2 bases, with 17 bases between the two germline ends. The CDR3 runs to 17 residues. DNA of the CDR3: TGTGCCAGCAGTGAAGTGGGGGGCCCGGACCGGAACTATGGCTACACCTTC. Protein: CASSEVGGPDRNYGYTF.

The chain carries TRBV5-1 and TRBJ2-1; tentative D call: TRBD1 (7 bases). V was shortened by 2 bases and J by 4 bases, with 16 bases between the two germline ends. This CDR3 spans 16 amino acids. The V gene's germline CDR1 is SGHRS and CDR2 YFSETQ. The CDR3 here is CASSFRSRGAYNEQFF. The DNA of the CDR3 is TGCGCCAGCAGCTTTCGGTCCAGGGGGGCATACAATGAGCAGTTCTTC.

A note on this clonotype: Just one base apart from a much larger clone, this may be a read error. The chain is built from TRBV5-5 and TRBJ2-5; 8 bases match TRBD2. Per germline, CDR1 SGHKS and CDR2 YYEKEE (reference sequence). CDR3 length: 15 amino acids. CDR3 nucleotides: TGTGCCAGCACAAGCCCGGAGGGTAGCGGGGAGACCGAGTACTTC. Its translation is CASTSPEGSGETEYF.

At least ten counts were recorded for this clonotype. The chain links TRBV6-5 to TRBJ2-1, with D hard to call. Germline V gene data show CDR1 as MNHEY and CDR2 as SVGAGI. This CDR3 spans 14 amino acids. V gave up 5 bases and J gave up 10 bases, with 18 bases separating them. CDR3 loop: CASSPPRWASEQFF. The CDR3 bases are TGTGCCAGCAGTCCGCCTAGGTGGGCCTCGGAGCAGTTCTTC.

V usage is TRBV28 and J usage is TRBJ2-5; D gene ambiguous. Trimming stripped 3 bases from V and 1 base from J, with 12 bases between. From germline, CDR1 is MDHEN and CDR2 SYDVKM. The CDR3 extends over 15 amino acids. The CDR3: CASSLTLKFQETQYF. CDR3 sequence (DNA): TGTGCCAGCAGTTTGACATTGAAGTTCCAAGAGACCCAGTACTTC.

This clonotype showed up just a few times. The genes are TRBV20-1 and TRBJ2-2; 9 nucleotides match TRBD1. The CDR3 contains 15 residues. The germline gives CDR1 DFQATT, CDR2 SNEGSKA (reference sequence). V lost 2 bases, J lost 1 base, and 2 bases stayed unmatched. The CDR3 region is CSARYRGLNTGELFF. The CDR3 bases are TGCAGTGCTAGATACAGGGGGCTGAACACCGGGGAGCTGTTTTTT.

The gene calls are TRBV14 and TRBJ1-2, with unresolved D. Germline assignment: CDR1 SGHDN and CDR2 FVKESK. This CDR3 spans 12 amino acids. V was trimmed by 0 bases and J by 4 bases, leaving 3 bases between them. The CDR3 loop is CASSQDVYGYTF. Written as DNA, the CDR3 is TGTGCCAGCAGCCAAGATGTCTATGGCTACACCTTC.

This clonotype occurred many times. V gene TRBV7-9 combines with J gene TRBJ2-1; TRBD1 matches at 7 bases. Trimming cost V 5 bases and J 6 bases; bases outside gene matches: 7. CDR1 is SEHNR, CDR2 FQNEAQ, per germline (reference sequence). CDR3 length: 14 residues. DNA for the CDR3: TGTGCCAGCAGCCAGAGGGACAGTTTCAATGAGCAGTTCTTC. It codes for CASSQRDSFNEQFF.

The chain's CDR3 is CASSQEDSGAFF. As DNA, the CDR3 is TGTGCCAGCAGCCAAGAGGACTCGGGGGCTTTCTTT. The chain carries TRBV7-9 and TRBJ1-1; D unresolved. The CDR3 is 12 residues long. V was shortened by 5 bases and J by 11 bases, with 15 bases between the two germline ends. The germline gives CDR1 SEHNR, CDR2 FQNEAQ (reference sequence).

This clonotype was seen ten or more times. The chain carries TRBV19 and TRBJ1-2, with D uncertain. CDR3 size: 24 residues. V lost 3 bases and J lost 2, with 40 bases in between. Per germline, CDR1 LNHDA and CDR2 SQIVND (reference sequence). CDR3 in DNA: TGTGCCAGTAGTATTATTTTCCGCCAGCCCGCCGAATACCACTTCTCCCGCCGGAACTATGGCTACACCTTC. It is translated as CASSIIFRQPAEYHFSRRNYGYTF. Full variable domain (missing parts from reference TRBV19 and TRBJ1-2): DGGITQSPKYLFRKEGQNVTLSCEQNLNHDAMYWYRQDPGQGLRLIYYSQIVNDFQKGDIAEGYSVSREKKESFPLTVTSAQKNPTAFYLCASSIIFRQPAEYHFSRRNYGYTFGSGTRLTVV.

This clonotype showed up many times. CDR3 nucleotide sequence: TGTGCCAGCAGCTTAGAGGCAGGGCGCTACGAGCAGTACTTC. It codes for CASSLEAGRYEQYF. The chain couples TRBV7-2 to TRBJ2-7; D is possibly TRBD1 (5 bases). V was clipped by 1 base and J by 3 bases, with 10 bases between them. Per the germline V gene, CDR1 is SGHTA and CDR2 is FQGNSA. The CDR3 loop spans 14 amino acids.

This clonotype appeared many times. The V gene is TRBV6-1, the J gene TRBJ2-3; the D call may be TRBD1 or TRBD2 (5 bases each). This CDR3 comprises 16 residues. Trimming removed 3 bases from V and 1 base from J, with 14 bases in between. Germline-derived CDR1 and CDR2 are MNHNS and SASEGT. The CDR3 region is CASSDAATGRTDTQYF. The DNA of the CDR3 is TGTGCCAGCAGTGACGCGGCGACGGGGCGCACAGATACGCAGTATTTT.

This clonotype came up many times. The chain combines TRBV5-5 with TRBJ1-1, with 7 bases lining up with TRBD1. The CDR3 loop spans 17 amino acids. Germline loops: CDR1 SGHKS, CDR2 YYEKEE (reference sequence). V dropped 2 bases and J dropped 5; count of bases not matched to a gene: 15. CDR3 sequence reads: CASSFSGYRGRWTEAFF. For the CDR3, the DNA is TGTGCCAGCAGCTTTAGCGGCTACAGGGGAAGGTGGACTGAAGCTTTCTTT.

This clonotype was seen a few times. The gene calls are TRBV6-2 or TRBV6-3 and TRBJ1-6, with D possibly TRBD1 on 5 matching bases. Germline V gene data show CDR1 as MNHEY and CDR2 as SVGEGT. Between the trimmed V and J ends, which lost 2 bases and 10 bases, there was a span of 15 bases. This CDR3 has 15 residues. The DNA of the CDR3 is TGTGCCAGCAGTTACCCCCCGGAGGGGATCTCACCCCTCCACTTT. It yields the protein CASSYPPEGISPLHF.

This clonotype was counted ten times or more. This chain connects TRBV6-5 to TRBJ1-5; a possible D gene is TRBD1 (5 bases). The germline gives CDR1 MNHEY, CDR2 SVGAGI. The CDR3 sequence is 15 residues long. With 0 bases removed from V and 5 bases from J, the gap between germline ends came to 11 bases. The CDR3 reads CASSYSGGKHQPQHF. CDR3 DNA sequence: TGTGCCAGCAGTTACTCGGGGGGGAAGCATCAGCCCCAGCATTTT.

CDR3 nucleotides: TGTGCCAGCAACGAGGGGAGCTCCTATAATTCACCCCTCCACTTT. This sequence encodes CASNEGSSYNSPLHF. The gene calls are TRBV27 and TRBJ1-6; D is possibly TRBD1 (5 bases). V was shortened by 7 bases and J by 0 bases, with 10 bases between the two germline ends. This CDR3 has 15 residues. The germline V gene encodes CDR1 MNHEY and CDR2 SMNVEV (reference sequence).